These T cell receptor beta chains were read from a single sample in a study of molecular identifiers for immune sequencing clone quantification. TCRdb independently ran MiXCR on the PCR reads; one entry per CDR3 protein. The data hold about half a million distinct CDR3 sequences, with about 21% observed a single time. The sequenced material came from naive CD8+ T cells from blood, with Jurkat cell RNA spiked in. The receptors were sampled from a human donor in good health. Some libraries in this study had Jurkat cell RNA spiked in. Each CDR3 is given with its conserved first and last residue. Fields, in order: D gene, V gene, clone size, J gene, CDR3 protein, CDR3 DNA. A D gene is named only where the DNA matches it firmly. Expanded clones are given a class, and other clones once, few, many or no size at all.

-	TRBV5-5	few	TRBJ1-5	CASSLQPPQPQHF	TGTGCCAGCAGCTTGCAACCCCCTCAGCCCCAGCATTTT
TRBD1	TRBV5-5	many	TRBJ1-1	CASSKLIQGVGITEAFF	TGTGCCAGCAGCAAGTTAATACAGGGGGTTGGAATCACTGAAGCTTTCTTT
-	TRBV19	-	TRBJ1-2	CASVTWFGYTF	TGTGCCAGTGTGACATGGTTCGGCTACACCTTC
-	TRBV2	-	TRBJ1-4	CASTVGPANEKLFF	TGTGCCAGCACCGTTGGGCCTGCTAATGAAAAACTGTTTTTT
-	TRBV9	-	TRBJ2-2	CASSPLGDTGELFF	TGTGCCAGCAGCCCCCTGGGTGACACCGGGGAGCTGTTTTTT
TRBD2	TRBV20-1	few	TRBJ2-7	CSACRREGLDEQYF	TGCAGTGCTTGCCGGCGGGAGGGCCTAGACGAGCAGTACTTC
-	TRBV30	-	TRBJ2-1	CAWSVVPGGNEQFF	TGTGCCTGGAGTGTAGTTCCTGGGGGAAATGAGCAGTTCTTC
-	TRBV19	-	TRBJ2-2	CASSMIPAANTGELFF	TGTGCCAGTAGTATGATCCCGGCCGCGAACACCGGGGAGCTGTTTTTT
-	TRBV6-5	-	TRBJ2-7	CASRFDSAYEQYF	TGTGCCAGCAGGTTCGACAGCGCCTACGAGCAGTACTTC
-	TRBV19	many	TRBJ2-3	CASSITVYTDTQYF	TGTGCCAGTAGTATAACGGTTTACACAGATACGCAGTATTTT
-	TRBV14	many	TRBJ2-7	CASSQAGATYEQYF	TGTGCCAGCAGCCAAGCGGGGGCAACCTACGAGCAGTACTTC
TRBD1	TRBV6-2/TRBV6-3	-	TRBJ1-2	CASSYSPTGPYGYTF	TGTGCCAGCAGTTACTCGCCGACAGGGCCATATGGCTACACCTTC
TRBD1	TRBV27	once	TRBJ2-3	CAGSPNPGGTDTQYF	TGTGCCGGCAGTCCAAACCCAGGGGGCACGGATACGCAGTATTTT
-	TRBV27	-	TRBJ2-4	CASKYRGGDEAKNIQYF	TGTGCCAGCAAATACCGAGGAGGAGATGAAGCCAAAAACATTCAGTACTTC
-	TRBV27	many	TRBJ1-1	CASSLTPFGTTEAFF	TGTGCCAGCAGTTTAACCCCCTTCGGGACGACTGAAGCTTTCTTT
-	TRBV21-1	-	TRBJ1-1	CAVPRQEHTEAFF	TGTGCCGTTCCGAGGCAGGAACATACAGAAGCTTTCTTT
-	TRBV24-1	few	TRBJ2-4	CATSGGPGTAENIQYF	TGTGCCACCAGTGGGGGCCCCGGGACGGCGGAAAACATTCAGTACTTC
TRBD2	TRBV7-9	many	TRBJ2-2	CASSFLSLSAGVLTGELFF	TGTGCCAGCAGCTTCTTATCGCTGTCAGCGGGAGTATTAACCGGGGAGCTGTTTTTT
-	TRBV27	many	TRBJ2-5	CASSLYSRETQYF	TGTGCCAGCAGTTTATATTCCCGAGAGACCCAGTACTTC
-	TRBV19	once	TRBJ2-2	CASAKGSNTGELFF	TGTGCCAGTGCGAAAGGGTCGAACACCGGGGAGCTGTTTTTT
-	TRBV5-1	many	TRBJ1-1	CASSLDVNAEAFF	TGCGCCAGCAGCTTGGACGTGAACGCTGAAGCTTTCTTT
TRBD2	TRBV28	-	TRBJ2-3	CASSSLAGDVDTQYF	TGTGCCAGCAGTTCACTAGCGGGGGACGTCGATACGCAGTATTTT
TRBD2	TRBV30	many	TRBJ2-4	CAWDTSGRTDIQYF	TGTGCCTGGGACACTAGCGGGAGGACGGACATTCAGTACTTC
-	TRBV27	-	TRBJ1-6	CASSFQGRSYNSPLHF	TGTGCCAGCAGTTTTCAGGGGCGTTCCTATAATTCACCCCTCCACTTT
-	TRBV5-6	many	TRBJ2-4	CASSLTGKVRDIQYF	TGTGCCAGCAGCTTGACAGGGAAGGTTCGTGACATTCAGTACTTC